This T cell receptor beta chain was retrieved from a study of identical twins. On this clonotype itself: Its matching antigen is unknown.

Study-wide points: The study reached conclusions through statistical analysis that was cross-sectional, not following the same donors. Abundant beta clonotypes from cord blood bore fewer insertions; memory repertoires lacked this pattern. Compared with unrelated sharing, twin-shared out-of-frame alpha sequences had more low-probability sequences.

Between the trimmed V and J ends, which lost 0 bases and 4 bases, there was a span of 16 bases. In germline, CDR1 is SGHRS, CDR2 YFSETQ. CDR3 length equals 17 residues. A universal primer site was created by template switching, with the cDNA bearing unique molecular identifiers. Each CDR3 protein gets one entry after TCRdb re-called the 5' RACE reads with MiXCR. The sample lists more than 350,000 distinct CDR3 sequences; 7% to 9.5% were seen once. The V gene is TRBV5-1, the J gene TRBJ2-2; D perhaps matches TRBD2 (5 bases). Sequencing was carried out using naive T cells sorted from blood. The sequence derives from a woman between 50 and 59 years old in good health. CDR3 in DNA: TGCGCCAGCAGCTTGGCCGGAGGCGTATTGGTCACCGGGGAGCTGTTTTTT. Protein sequence: CASSLAGGVLVTGELFF.